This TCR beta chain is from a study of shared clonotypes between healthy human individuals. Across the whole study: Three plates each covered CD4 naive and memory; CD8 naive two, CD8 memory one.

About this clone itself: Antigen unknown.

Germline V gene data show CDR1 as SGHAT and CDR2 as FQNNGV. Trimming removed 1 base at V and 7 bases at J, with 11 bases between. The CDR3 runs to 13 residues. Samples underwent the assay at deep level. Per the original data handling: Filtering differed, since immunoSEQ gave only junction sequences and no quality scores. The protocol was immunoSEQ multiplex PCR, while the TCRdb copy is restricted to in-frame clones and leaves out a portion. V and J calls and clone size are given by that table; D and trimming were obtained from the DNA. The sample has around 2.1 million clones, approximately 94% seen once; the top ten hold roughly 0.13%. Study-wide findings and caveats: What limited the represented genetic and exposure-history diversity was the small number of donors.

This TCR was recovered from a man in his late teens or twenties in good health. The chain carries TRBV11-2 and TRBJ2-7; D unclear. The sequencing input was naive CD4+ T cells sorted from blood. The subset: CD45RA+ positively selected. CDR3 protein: CASSLAGLGEQYF. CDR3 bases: TGTGCCAGCAGCTTAGCAGGTTTAGGGGAGCAGTACTTC.